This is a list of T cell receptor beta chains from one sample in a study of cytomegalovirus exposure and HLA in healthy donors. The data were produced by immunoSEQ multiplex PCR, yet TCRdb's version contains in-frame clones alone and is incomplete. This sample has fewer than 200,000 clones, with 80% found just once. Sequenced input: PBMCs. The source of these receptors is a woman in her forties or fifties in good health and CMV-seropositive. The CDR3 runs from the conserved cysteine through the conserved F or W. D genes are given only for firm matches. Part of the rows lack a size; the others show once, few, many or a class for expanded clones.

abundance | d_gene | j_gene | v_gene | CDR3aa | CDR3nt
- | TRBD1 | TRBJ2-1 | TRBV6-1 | CASSDRTGGAGFYNEQFF | TGTGCCAGCAGTGATCGGACAGGGGGCGCCGGCTTCTACAATGAGCAGTTCTTC
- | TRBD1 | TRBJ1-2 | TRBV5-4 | CASSLRGQPYGYTF | TGTGCCAGCAGCTTAAGGGGACAGCCCTATGGCTACACCTTC
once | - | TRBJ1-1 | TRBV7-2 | CASSLATGPNTEAFF | TGTGCCAGCAGCTTAGCCACAGGCCCAAACACTGAAGCTTTCTTT
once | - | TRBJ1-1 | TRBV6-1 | CASTRQNTEAFF | TGTGCCAGCACCCGACAGAACACTGAAGCTTTCTTT
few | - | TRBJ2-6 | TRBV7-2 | CASSLGAGPGANVLTF | TGTGCCAGCAGCTTAGGGGCAGGGCCTGGGGCCAACGTCCTGACTTTC
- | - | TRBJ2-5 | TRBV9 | CASSVAGAAPGTQYF | TGTGCCAGCAGCGTAGCTGGGGCCGCTCCTGGGACCCAGTACTTC
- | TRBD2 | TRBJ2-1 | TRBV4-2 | CASSHSRTAGGRPYNEQFF | TGTGCCAGCAGCCATTCGCGGACGGCGGGAGGACGTCCATACAATGAGCAGTTCTTC
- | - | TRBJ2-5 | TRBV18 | CASSPARQETQYF | TGTGCCAGCTCACCCGCTAGACAAGAGACCCAGTACTTC
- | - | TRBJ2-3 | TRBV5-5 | CASSLVPGTDTQYF | TGTGCCAGCAGCTTGGTCCCCGGCACAGATACGCAGTATTTT
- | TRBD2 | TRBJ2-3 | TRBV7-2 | CASRLAASTDTQYF | TGTGCCAGCCGTCTAGCGGCTAGCACAGATACGCAGTATTTT
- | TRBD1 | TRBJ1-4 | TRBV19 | CASSLGQINEKLFF | TGTGCCAGTAGCCTGGGACAGATTAATGAAAAACTGTTTTTT
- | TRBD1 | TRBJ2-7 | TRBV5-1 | CASSLDGTGGEQYF | TGCGCCAGCAGCTTGGATGGGACAGGGGGCGAGCAGTACTTC
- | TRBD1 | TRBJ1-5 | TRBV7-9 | CASSSGTVGNQPQHF | TGTGCCAGCAGCTCGGGGACAGTAGGCAATCAGCCCCAGCATTTT
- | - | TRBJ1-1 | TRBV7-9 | CASSLVGMNTEAFF | TGTGCCAGCAGCTTAGTCGGGATGAACACTGAAGCTTTCTTT
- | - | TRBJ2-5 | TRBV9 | CASSVVQHIQETQYF | TGTGCCAGCAGCGTAGTACAGCACATACAAGAGACCCAGTACTTC
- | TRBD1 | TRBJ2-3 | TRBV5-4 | CASSTDRGADTQYF | TGTGCCAGCAGCACAGACAGGGGGGCAGATACGCAGTATTTT
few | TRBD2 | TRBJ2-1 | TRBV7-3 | CASSSKLAGGYNEQFF | TGTGCCAGCAGCTCAAAACTAGCGGGAGGGTACAATGAGCAGTTCTTC
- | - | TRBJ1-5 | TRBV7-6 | CASSLNSFNQPQHF | TGTGCCAGCAGCTTAAATAGCTTCAATCAGCCCCAGCATTTT
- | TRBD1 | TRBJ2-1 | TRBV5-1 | CASTARDRDYNEQFF | TGCGCCAGCACCGCGCGGGACAGGGACTACAATGAGCAGTTCTTC
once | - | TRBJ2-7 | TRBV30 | CALGEAHLYYEQYF | TGTGCCCTAGGGGAGGCCCACCTTTACTACGAGCAGTACTTC
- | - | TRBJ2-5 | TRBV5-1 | CASSFGPPGEETQYF | TGCGCCAGCAGCTTCGGCCCACCTGGGGAGGAGACCCAGTACTTC
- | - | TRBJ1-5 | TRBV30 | CAWSVTGPDQPQHF | TGTGCCTGGAGTGTTACAGGGCCGGATCAGCCCCAGCATTTT
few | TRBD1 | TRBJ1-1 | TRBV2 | CASSELVRGQTFF | TGTGCCAGCAGTGAATTGGTCAGGGGGCAAACTTTCTTT
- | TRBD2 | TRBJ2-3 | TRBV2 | CASAPPGLAGTDTQYF | TGTGCCAGCGCCCCACCGGGGCTAGCGGGCACAGATACGCAGTATTTT
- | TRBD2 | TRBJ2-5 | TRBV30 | CATFGGGKVPQYF | TGTGCCACGTTCGGGGGGGGGAAGGTTCCCCAGTACTTC
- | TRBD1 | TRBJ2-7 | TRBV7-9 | CASSLGQAFSYEQYF | TGTGCCAGCAGCTTGGGACAGGCCTTCTCCTACGAGCAGTACTTC
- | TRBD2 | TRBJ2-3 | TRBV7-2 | CASSLVASGGTDTQYF | TGTGCCAGCAGCTTAGTTGCTAGCGGGGGCACAGATACGCAGTATTTT
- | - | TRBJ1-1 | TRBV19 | CASSRSQGDMNTEAFF | TGTGCCAGTAGTAGATCACAGGGTGACATGAACACTGAAGCTTTCTTT
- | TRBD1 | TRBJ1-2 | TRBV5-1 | CASSSPGGTTYGYTF | TGCGCCAGCAGCTCGCCAGGGGGTACCACCTATGGCTACACCTTC